Below, 27 T cell receptor beta chains from the same sample are listed, as sequenced in a study of T cells in Graves' hyperthyroidism and ophthalmopathy. What was amplified from RNA transcripts were TCR beta CDR3 regions. Using the HTBI primer set, a first-round RT-PCR was run on the TCR CDR3. TCRdb ran MiXCR on the multiplex PCR reads and lists one entry per CDR3 protein. The repertoire has hundreds of thousands of distinct CDR3 sequences, approximately 15% of them found once; the top ten carry 9.5% to 15%. The material sequenced was blood. The receptor source for this set is a woman between 45 and 60 years old with Graves' ophthalmopathy.

V is TRBV7-2 and J is TRBJ2-1; 7 positions match TRBD2. From germline, CDR1 is SGHTA and CDR2 FQGNSA. Trimming cost V 6 bases and J 7 bases; bases outside gene matches: 9. The CDR3 has 14 amino acids. CDR3 bases: TGTGCCAGCAGGCAGGAGCGGGACTCAAATGAGCAGTTCTTC. Protein product: CASRQERDSNEQFF.

This clonotype was picked up many times. The chain employs TRBV14 and TRBJ2-5; 9 positions agree with TRBD1. The CDR3 runs 15 residues. The germline gives CDR1 SGHDN, CDR2 FVKESK. V lost 2 bases and J lost 1; bases outside the gene matches: 2. The chain's CDR3 is CASSQKTGGQETQYF. DNA of the CDR3: TGTGCCAGCAGCCAAAAGACAGGGGGCCAAGAGACCCAGTACTTC. Complete variable domain (other parts from reference TRBV14 and TRBJ2-5): EAGVTQFPSHSVIEKGQTVTLRCDPISGHDNLYWYRRVMGKEIKFLLHFVKESKQDESGMPNNRFLAERTGGTYSTLKVQPAELEDSGVYFCASSQKTGGQETQYFGPGTRLLVL.

This clonotype occurred many times. The chain recombines TRBV4-3 with TRBJ2-1, with 9 positions matching TRBD2. The junction had 4 bases not matched to a gene; V was cut back by 0 bases and J by 4 bases. The CDR3 consists of 16 residues. CDR1 is LGHNA and CDR2 is YSLEER in the germline V gene. For the CDR3, the DNA is TGCGCCAGCAGCCAAGATCTAGCGGGACCTTACAATGAGCAGTTCTTC. Amino acids: CASSQDLAGPYNEQFF.

This clonotype was observed a handful of times. The chain couples TRBV7-3 to TRBJ2-2, with TRBD2 matching 8 bases. Per the germline V gene, CDR1 is SGHTA and CDR2 is FQGTGA. J gave up 5 bases and V 4 bases, and 3 bases lay outside the gene matches. This CDR3 is built from 14 residues. The CDR3 DNA reads as TGTGCCAGCAGCTCGAGACTAGCGACCGGGGAGCTGTTTTTT. This translates into CASSSRLATGELFF. Full variable domain (missing parts from reference TRBV7-3 and TRBJ2-2): GAGVSQTPSNKVTEKGKYVELRCDPISGHTALYWYRQSLGQGPEFLIYFQGTGAADDSGLPNDRFFAVRPEGSVSTLKIQRTERGDSAVYLCASSSRLATGELFFGEGSRLTVL.

V is TRBV6-2 or TRBV6-3 and J is TRBJ1-6, with 7 bases identical to TRBD1. V shed 7 bases, J shed 4 bases, and the junction held 1 base outside the gene matches. CDR3 length equals 13 residues. Germline CDR1 MNHEY, CDR2 SVGEGT. The CDR3 loop is CASKGQYNSPLHF. The CDR3, as DNA: TGTGCCAGCAAGGGACAGTATAATTCACCCCTCCACTTT.

This clonotype was seen ten or more times. This chain links TRBV6-2 or TRBV6-3 with TRBJ2-1, with D possibly being TRBD2 (6 bases). The CDR3 consists of 20 residues. CDR1 is MNHEY, CDR2 SVGEGT, per germline. Trimming removed 2 bases at V and 2 bases at J, with 25 bases between. As DNA, the CDR3 is TGTGCCAGCAGTTACCCTACGATTCGGGACTCCTTTTATCCCTACAATGAGCAGTTCTTC. This codes for CASSYPTIRDSFYPYNEQFF.

This clonotype was recorded many times. The chain recombines TRBV30 with TRBJ1-2; D call uncertain. The CDR3 sequence is 13 residues long. Between the trimmed V and J ends, which lost 1 base and 5 bases, there was a span of 11 bases. Germline values: CDR1 GTSNPN, CDR2 SVGIG (reference sequence). The CDR3 bases are TGTGCCTGGAGTGGGCCGACGGTATATGGCTACACCTTC. Translation: CAWSGPTVYGYTF.

The chain combines TRBV11-3 with TRBJ2-7; D is unresolved. Trimming shortened V by 6 bases and J by 0 bases, and 18 bases separated the two germline ends. The CDR3 totals 16 residues. Germline CDR1 reads SGHNT; CDR2 reads YENEEA. Here the CDR3 DNA reads TGTGCCAGCAGTATATACTCCAGCAGGATCTCCTACGAGCAGTACTTC. Its translation is CASSIYSSRISYEQYF.

This chain connects TRBV4-2 to TRBJ2-7; D is unresolved. In germline, CDR1 is LGHNA, CDR2 YNFKEQ. Trimming took 4 bases from V and 0 from J, leaving 13 bases between them. This CDR3 is 15 amino acids long. CDR3 in DNA: TGTGCCAGCAGCCTCCCAGGCGAGAGCTCCTACGAGCAGTACTTC. This gives the protein CASSLPGESSYEQYF.

About this clonotype itself: A read error is likely, as this CDR3 ends without the conserved phenylalanine or tryptophan. The rearrangement links TRBV20-1 to TRBJ1-1; TRBD1 might be the D (6 bases). CDR1 is DFQATT and CDR2 is SNEGSKA in the germline V gene (reference sequence). The CDR3 is 15 amino acids. Trimming removed 1 base at V and 0 bases at J, with 12 bases between. DNA for the CDR3: TGCAGTGCTAGAGGTATCGGACAGTTGAACACTGAAGCTTTCCTT. Amino acid sequence: CSARGIGQLNTEAFL.

This clonotype has a count of ten or more. The chain recombines TRBV3-1 with TRBJ2-5; D gene uncertain. Germline CDR1 reads LGHDT; CDR2 reads YNNKEL (reference sequence). Trimming took off 2 bases at V and 3 bases at J, with 7 bases between the two ends. This CDR3 contains 13 residues. CDR3 amino acids: CASSQNYKETQYF. The CDR3 bases are TGTGCCAGCAGCCAAAACTACAAAGAGACCCAGTACTTC.

This clonotype came up many times. The chain is built from TRBV12-3 or TRBV12-4 and TRBJ2-1; TRBD2 matches at 10 bases. CDR3 length equals 16 residues. The junction had 7 bases not matched to a gene; V was cut back by 2 bases and J by 6 bases. The DNA for the CDR3 is TGTGCCAGCAGTTTATGGGCTAGCGGGAGTCTCAATGAGCAGTTCTTC. It translates to CASSLWASGSLNEQFF.

The chain has TRBV6-5 and TRBJ1-3, with no clear D. CDR3 length: 15 residues. In germline, CDR1 is MNHEY, CDR2 SVGAGI. The ends were cut back, 2 bases at V and 1 base at J, with 9 bases in the middle. The CDR3 loop reads CASSYARLSGNTIYF. CDR3 nucleotides: TGTGCCAGCAGTTACGCCAGGCTATCTGGAAACACCATATATTTT.

This clonotype occurred many times. V and J are TRBV5-1 and TRBJ2-7; 7 bases line up with TRBD1. CDR1 and CDR2 (germline): SGHRS, YFSETQ. With 4 bases clipped from V and 6 bases from J, the junction kept 16 bases outside the gene matches. The CDR3 is 16 amino acids. This chain's CDR3 is CASSPGSAGGNGEQYF. The CDR3 DNA reads TGCGCCAGCAGCCCTGGCTCGGCAGGGGGAAACGGCGAGCAGTACTTC.

V gene TRBV10-3 combines with J gene TRBJ2-3; unclear D gene. CDR1 ENHRY and CDR2 SYGVKD come from the germline V gene. The CDR3 covers 11 residues. Between the trimmed V and J ends, which lost 4 bases and 4 bases, there was a span of 3 bases. The CDR3 DNA reads as TGTGCCATCAGTGTGTCAGATACGCAGTATTTT. Translation gives CAISVSDTQYF.

The chain carries TRBV4-2 and TRBJ1-5; TRBD1 matches at 10 bases. CDR1 and CDR2 from the germline V gene are LGHNA and YNFKEQ. This CDR3 contains 16 residues. V shed 1 base, J shed 5 bases, and the junction held 5 bases outside the gene matches. The CDR3 nucleotides are TGTGCCAGCAGCCAAGGGGACAGGGGCCCCCATCAGCCCCAGCATTTT. As protein: CASSQGDRGPHQPQHF.

This clonotype came up a few times. The chain employs TRBV28 and TRBJ1-2; the D gene is possibly TRBD1 (6 bases). Germline-derived CDR1 and CDR2 are MDHEN and SYDVKM. Deletions cut 5 bases from V and 3 bases from J, with 16 bases between. CDR3 length equals 15 residues. The CDR3 sequence: CASSPPGGAHYGYTF. In nucleotides, the CDR3 is TGTGCCAGCAGTCCACCGGGGGGCGCTCACTATGGCTACACCTTC.

This chain joins TRBV7-9 and TRBJ2-2; possible D gene TRBD1, 5 bases. CDR1 and CDR2 from the germline V gene are SEHNR and FQNEAQ (reference sequence). The CDR3 has 15 amino acids. V lost 5 bases, J lost 3 bases, and 13 bases lay in between. CDR3: CASSVQVRDTGELFF. DNA for the CDR3: TGTGCCAGCAGCGTCCAAGTCAGGGACACCGGGGAGCTGTTTTTT.

The J gene is TRBJ2-7, the V gene TRBV6-1; D gene ambiguous. Germline V gene data show CDR1 as MNHNS and CDR2 as SASEGT. This CDR3 has 14 residues. The V end was cut by 0 bases, the J end by 3 bases, with 9 bases between. CDR3 sequence reads: CASSEALPYYEQYF. CDR3 bases: TGTGCCAGCAGTGAAGCGCTACCATACTACGAGCAGTACTTC.

In its sample, this clonotype was seen a few times. The chain is built from TRBV27 and TRBJ1-2; 8 nucleotides match TRBD1. Germline V gene sequence: CDR1 MNHEY, CDR2 SMNVEV (reference sequence). V lost 6 bases to trimming and J lost 5 bases; unmatched junction nucleotides: 8. The CDR3 spans 14 residues. The CDR3 DNA follows: TGTGCCAGCAGCCCGACAGGGGCTGGGTATGGCTACACCTTC. The encoded protein is CASSPTGAGYGYTF.

Ten or more counts support this clonotype. The J gene is TRBJ2-3, the V gene TRBV7-2; D may correspond to TRBD1 or TRBD2 (5 bases each). The CDR3 sequence is 19 residues long. V dropped 1 base and J dropped 2 bases, with 22 bases sitting between them. The germline CDR1 and CDR2 sequences are SGHTA and FQGNSA. As DNA, the CDR3 is TGTGCCAGCAGCTTAGGAAAACCGGTAATAGGGGACCTCACAGATACGCAGTATTTT. Its protein product is CASSLGKPVIGDLTDTQYF.

This clonotype has only a few counts. The chain has TRBV2 and TRBJ2-2; D might be TRBD1 or TRBD2, each matching 5 bases. The CDR3 runs 15 residues. Germline CDR1 and CDR2: SNHLY and FYNNEI. V lost 11 bases, J lost 0 bases, and 16 bases lay in between. The CDR3 here is CAHMGENPNTGELFF. The DNA of the CDR3 is TGTGCCCACATGGGGGAAAACCCGAACACCGGGGAGCTGTTTTTT.

This clonotype was counted many times. The rearrangement links TRBV7-2 to TRBJ2-5, with 10 positions matching TRBD2. Germline values: CDR1 SGHTA, CDR2 FQGNSA. The junction had 10 bases not matched to a gene; V was cut back by 1 base and J by 2 bases. This CDR3 spans 18 amino acids. CDR3 bases: TGTGCCAGCAGCTTAGAGTCTCTAGCGGGAGAGCGACAAGAGACCCAGTACTTC. It is translated as CASSLESLAGERQETQYF.

For this clonotype: Possible read error: a much larger clone is one base away. Since the CDR3 does not end with the conserved phenylalanine or tryptophan, this likely comes from a read error. The J gene is TRBJ2-5, the V gene TRBV18; D remains unclear. The CDR3 has 12 residues. Trimming removed 3 bases from V and 5 bases from J, with 7 bases in between. Germline CDR1 KGHSH, CDR2 LQKENI. DNA of the CDR3: TGTGCCAGCTCACCCACGCCGGAGACCCAGTACCTC. It specifies CASSPTPETQYL.

V is TRBV6-5 and J is TRBJ1-4, with a possible D match to TRBD1 (6 bases). This CDR3 spans 14 amino acids. Deletions cut 0 bases from V and 14 bases from J, with 16 bases between. Germline loops: CDR1 MNHEY, CDR2 SVGAGI. The CDR3: CASSYSEPGGRLFF. In DNA form, the CDR3 reads TGTGCCAGCAGTTACTCAGAACCGGGGGGCCGTCTGTTTTTT.

Ten or more counts support this clonotype. The rearrangement joins TRBV18 to TRBJ1-5; 9 bases are shared with TRBD1. This CDR3 contains 19 residues. The trim removed 2 bases at V and 0 bases at J, leaving 11 bases unmatched. Germline CDR1 KGHSH, CDR2 LQKENI. The CDR3 sequence: CASSPMDRGHRFSNQPQHF. CDR3 DNA sequence: TGTGCCAGCTCACCAATGGACAGGGGCCATCGATTTAGCAATCAGCCCCAGCATTTT. The full variable domain, rest sourced from reference TRBV18 and TRBJ1-5, is NAGVMQNPRHLVRRRGQEARLRCSPMKGHSHVYWYRQLPEEGLKFMVYLQKENIIDESGMPKERFSAEFPKEGPSILRIQQVVRGDSAAYFCASSPMDRGHRFSNQPQHFGDGTRLSIL.

The table lists this clonotype with many counts. The V gene is TRBV3-1, the J gene TRBJ1-5; weak D call: TRBD1 (5 bases). Germline lookup yields CDR1 LGHDT and CDR2 YNNKEL (reference sequence). V was pared by 0 bases and J by 6 bases, with 12 bases between. This CDR3 is 15 amino acids long. Here the CDR3 reads CASSQDMGVSQPQHF. The CDR3 DNA follows: TGTGCCAGCAGCCAAGACATGGGGGTAAGTCAGCCCCAGCATTTT.